This entry lists 27 T cell receptor beta chains sequenced from one sample in a study of T cells in Graves' hyperthyroidism and ophthalmopathy. What was amplified from RNA transcripts were TCR beta CDR3 regions. Initially, a first-round RT-PCR of the TCR CDR3 employed the HTBI primer set. TCRdb fed the multiplex PCR reads into MiXCR, producing one record per CDR3 protein. The table includes some 740,000 distinct CDR3 sequences, 12% to 15% detected once. Sequenced input: blood. All receptors come from a woman younger than 35 with Graves' hyperthyroidism.

Ten or more counts support this clonotype. V gene TRBV13 combines with J gene TRBJ2-7, with 8 nucleotides matching TRBD2. Germline-derived CDR1 and CDR2 are PRHDT and FYEKMQ (reference sequence). V trimming: 8 bases; J trimming: 5 bases; junction bases outside the gene matches: 8. The CDR3 contains 13 residues. In DNA, the CDR3 is TGTGCCAGCCTTAGGGCGGGAGGCGACGAGCAGTACTTC. Its protein is CASLRAGGDEQYF. Together with reference TRBV13 and TRBJ2-7, the CDR3 gives the full variable domain: AAGVIQSPRHLIKEKRETATLKCYPIPRHDTVYWYQQGPGQDPQFLISFYEKMQSDKGSIPDRFSAQQFSDYHSELNMSSLELGDSALYFCASLRAGGDEQYFGPGTRLTVT.

This chain uses TRBV7-9 with TRBJ1-1; TRBD1 might be the D (6 bases). The CDR3 totals 15 residues. Trimming cost V 0 bases and J 1 base, with 9 bases left between them. In germline, CDR1 is SEHNR, CDR2 FQNEAQ (reference sequence). This chain's CDR3 is CASSLAQTGNTEAFF. As DNA, the CDR3 is TGTGCCAGCAGCTTAGCACAGACAGGGAACACTGAAGCTTTCTTT.

The V call is TRBV15, the J call TRBJ2-7, with 9 bases aligning to TRBD1. This CDR3 is 18 amino acids long. V was clipped by 0 bases and J by 4 bases; unmatched bases: 13. CDR1 is LNHNV, CDR2 YYDKDF, per germline (reference sequence). CDR3 nucleotide sequence: TGTGCCACCAGCAGAGATTTGGTCTTGGGACAGGGAGGATACGAGCAGTACTTC. Its translation: CATSRDLVLGQGGYEQYF.

This clonotype has ten or more counts. The CDR3 nucleotides read TGTGCCAGCAGCTTGACGGGGGTTGTCCAAGAGACCCAGTACTTC. This encodes CASSLTGVVQETQYF. The chain recombines TRBV7-9 with TRBJ2-5; the D gene is possibly TRBD2 (6 bases). This CDR3 comprises 15 residues. The ends were cut back, 3 bases at V and 1 base at J, with 12 bases in the middle. Germline values: CDR1 SEHNR, CDR2 FQNEAQ (reference sequence).

The genes are TRBV7-3 and TRBJ1-6, with 9 positions matching TRBD1. CDR3 length: 14 amino acids. Germline V gene lookup returns CDR1 SGHTA and CDR2 FQGTGA. After removal of 5 bases from V and 10 bases from J, the junction contained 6 bases not matched to a gene. The CDR3 spells CASSQGQGGSPLHF. CDR3 bases: TGTGCCAGCAGCCAGGGACAGGGTGGCTCACCCCTCCACTTT.

Many counts were recorded for this clonotype. The chain carries TRBV6-1 and TRBJ1-1, with D maybe TRBD1 (5 bases). V was clipped by 5 bases and J by 5 bases, with 15 bases between them. The CDR3 is 14 residues long. Germline V gene lookup returns CDR1 MNHNS and CDR2 SASEGT. In DNA, the CDR3 is TGTGCCAGCAGTTACCAGGGCGTTCGGACTGAAGCTTTCTTT. As protein: CASSYQGVRTEAFF.

This clonotype was seen at least ten times. This rearrangement joins TRBV9 to TRBJ2-7, with D unclear. The V and J ends lost 2 bases and 0 bases respectively, with 9 bases between them. Germline V CDR1 and CDR2: SGDLS, YYNGEE. CDR3 length: 14 residues. CDR3 loop: CASSVGASSYEQYF. The CDR3, as DNA: TGTGCCAGCAGCGTCGGCGCTAGCTCCTACGAGCAGTACTTC.

This clonotype was found a few times. The chain has TRBV27 and TRBJ2-3; 13 positions match TRBD2. Germline V gives CDR1 MNHEY, CDR2 SMNVEV (reference sequence). The junction had 7 bases not matched to a gene; V was cut back by 3 bases and J by 1 base. The CDR3 has 18 amino acids. CDR3: CASSFGLAGEGGTDTQYF. CDR3 bases: TGTGCCAGCAGTTTTGGACTAGCGGGAGAAGGTGGCACAGATACGCAGTATTTT.

The V call is TRBV6-1, the J call TRBJ2-1; no reliable D call. This CDR3 has 13 residues. Germline V gives CDR1 MNHNS, CDR2 SASEGT. Deletions cut 4 bases from V and 12 bases from J, with 16 bases between. CDR3 sequence: CASSGYMVPGQFF. The CDR3 DNA reads TGTGCCAGCAGTGGTTATATGGTTCCGGGGCAGTTCTTC.

This clonotype was seen many times. The rearrangement uses TRBV27 and TRBJ2-7; TRBD2 is a possible D gene (5 bases). Germline V CDR1 and CDR2: MNHEY, SMNVEV (reference sequence). The CDR3 contains 14 residues. V lost 2 bases to trimming and J lost 2 bases, with 10 bases between them. The CDR3 region is CASSLHRGPYEQYF. The CDR3 nucleotides are TGTGCCAGCAGTTTACATCGGGGTCCCTACGAGCAGTACTTC.

In its sample, this clonotype was seen a few times. The V and J genes are TRBV5-5 and TRBJ1-2; 8 bases align to TRBD1. CDR1 and CDR2 (germline): SGHKS, YYEKEE (reference sequence). With 4 bases clipped from V and 0 bases from J, the junction kept 14 bases outside the gene matches. The CDR3 runs to 18 residues. The CDR3 DNA reads as TGTGCCAGCAGCCCCTCGGGACAGGAGGGGCCTACTAACTATGGCTACACCTTC. Translated, it gives CASSPSGQEGPTNYGYTF. The variable domain in full, completed from reference TRBV5-5 and TRBJ1-2, reads DAGVTQSPTHLIKTRGQQVTLRCSPISGHKSVSWYQQVLGQGPQFIFQYYEKEERGRGNFPDRFSARQFPNYSSELNVNALLLGDSALYLCASSPSGQEGPTNYGYTFGSGTRLTVV.

This clonotype showed up many times. The chain uses TRBV20-1 and TRBJ2-3; D not certain. This CDR3 has 14 amino acids. CDR1 and CDR2 (germline): DFQATT, SNEGSKA (reference sequence). Trimming took off 5 bases at V and 2 bases at J, with 14 bases between the two ends. The CDR3 region has the DNA TGCAGTGCTCCAGCCGACCGGTACACAGATACGCAGTATTTT. As protein: CSAPADRYTDTQYF.

In its sample, this clonotype was seen many times. This chain uses TRBV11-3 with TRBJ2-5, with 7 bases matching TRBD2. The length of the CDR3 is 11 residues. The J segment lost 12 bases and the V segment lost 5 bases, leaving 6 bases of the junction unmatched. Germline values: CDR1 SGHNT, CDR2 YENEEA. The CDR3 bases are TGTGCCAGCAGCCCAGCGGGAATGGAGTACTTC. Translated: CASSPAGMEYF.

This clonotype was seen ten or more times. This chain joins TRBV3-1 and TRBJ2-1, with 9 bases fitting TRBD2. Germline assignment: CDR1 LGHDT and CDR2 YNNKEL (reference sequence). The V and J ends lost 1 base and 3 bases, in that order; junction bases with no gene match: 7. The CDR3 totals 17 residues. CDR3 loop: CASSQGISGSVYNEQFF. The CDR3 region has the DNA TGTGCCAGCAGCCAAGGAATTAGCGGGAGTGTCTACAATGAGCAGTTCTTC.

In this sample, this clonotype turned up a few times. The V and J genes are TRBV11-2 and TRBJ2-6; no reliable D call. CDR3 length equals 16 residues. V was cut by 5 bases and J by 2 bases, with 13 bases left in between. CDR1 SGHAT and CDR2 FQNNGV come from the germline V gene. CDR3 amino acids: CASSPGSMAGANVLTF. The CDR3 bases are TGTGCCAGCAGCCCCGGAAGCATGGCTGGGGCCAACGTCCTGACTTTC.

This clonotype was seen many times. V is TRBV3-1 and J is TRBJ2-1, with 7 nucleotides matching TRBD2. Germline V gene sequence: CDR1 LGHDT, CDR2 YNNKEL (reference sequence). Unmatched junction bases numbered 9, after V lost 4 bases and J lost 3 bases. This CDR3 has 16 residues. CDR3 in DNA: TGTGCCAGCAGCCCGACGGGGGGACCGAACTACAATGAGCAGTTCTTC. Protein product: CASSPTGGPNYNEQFF.

This clonotype appeared once. This chain connects TRBV25-1 to TRBJ2-7; 7 bases are shared with TRBD2. Germline lookup yields CDR1 MGHDK and CDR2 SYGVNS. The ends lost 3 bases at V and 4 bases at J; junction bases unmatched: 6. The CDR3 consists of 14 residues. CDR3 protein: CASSDPGLTYEQYF. As DNA, the CDR3 is TGTGCCAGCAGTGACCCGGGACTAACTTACGAGCAGTACTTC.

Many counts were recorded for this clonotype. The chain employs TRBV11-2 and TRBJ2-7; tentative D call: TRBD2 (5 bases). V gave up 5 bases and J gave up 3 bases, with 11 bases separating them. The CDR3 contains 13 residues. Per germline, CDR1 SGHAT and CDR2 FQNNGV. The CDR3 loop reads CASSPRGNYEQYF. CDR3 sequence (DNA): TGTGCCAGCAGCCCCCGGGGAAACTACGAGCAGTACTTC.

In its sample, this clonotype was seen many times. The rearrangement uses TRBV7-2 and TRBJ2-1; tentatively, D is TRBD1 or TRBD2 (5 bases each). Germline lookup yields CDR1 SGHTA and CDR2 FQGNSA. V was trimmed by 0 bases and J by 14 bases, leaving 17 bases between them. The CDR3 covers 14 residues. The CDR3, as DNA: TGTGCCAGCAGCTTAGCTATGGAATTGGGACGCGAGTTCTTC. Residues: CASSLAMELGREFF.

This clonotype was found many times. The chain recombines TRBV27 with TRBJ1-1; D is undetermined. The germline V and J ends were trimmed by 5 bases and 1 base, with 8 bases remaining between them. This CDR3 has 13 residues. Germline V gene lookup returns CDR1 MNHEY and CDR2 SMNVEV (reference sequence). The CDR3 nucleotides read TGTGCCAGCAGTATAACCGAGAACACTGAAGCTTTCTTT. It specifies CASSITENTEAFF.

This clonotype has a count of ten or more. This chain uses TRBV18 with TRBJ1-4; TRBD1 is a possible D gene (5 bases). Trimming took 6 bases from V and 0 from J, leaving 8 bases between them. In germline, CDR1 is KGHSH, CDR2 LQKENI. The CDR3 covers 14 residues. CDR3 amino acids: CASSKTATNEKLFF. For the CDR3, the DNA is TGTGCCAGCTCCAAGACAGCAACTAATGAAAAACTGTTTTTT.

Ten or more counts support this clonotype. J is TRBJ2-7 and V is TRBV11-2; perhaps TRBD2 as D (7 bases). Looked up from germline, CDR1 is SGHAT and CDR2 is FQNNGV. Trimming pared 7 bases from V and 3 bases from J, leaving 19 bases between. The CDR3 covers 15 residues. The CDR3 DNA reads TGTGCCAGCAACCTATTCGGGGGGACAAACTACGAGCAGTACTTC. This translates into CASNLFGGTNYEQYF.

This clonotype has a count of ten or more. This CDR3 reads CASSRSGGTEAFF. In DNA form, the CDR3 reads TGTGCCAGCTCACGCAGCGGGGGCACTGAAGCTTTCTTT. The chain couples TRBV18 to TRBJ1-1; the D gene is possibly TRBD1 (5 bases). Trimming took 4 bases from V and 4 from J, leaving 10 bases between them. Germline V lookup: CDR1 KGHSH, CDR2 LQKENI. The CDR3 contains 13 residues. The full variable domain, its missing parts supplied by reference TRBV18 and TRBJ1-1, is NAGVMQNPRHLVRRRGQEARLRCSPMKGHSHVYWYRQLPEEGLKFMVYLQKENIIDESGMPKERFSAEFPKEGPSILRIQQVVRGDSAAYFCASSRSGGTEAFFGQGTRLTVV.

This clonotype was recorded many times. This chain joins TRBV30 and TRBJ1-1; D remains unclear. Trimming took 0 bases from V and 0 from J, leaving 8 bases between them. The germline gives CDR1 GTSNPN, CDR2 SVGIG (reference sequence). This CDR3 is 14 amino acids long. The CDR3 reads CAWSVGVMNTEAFF. The CDR3 DNA follows: TGTGCCTGGAGTGTCGGGGTGATGAACACTGAAGCTTTCTTT.

This clonotype occurred many times. The J gene is TRBJ1-6, the V gene TRBV7-2; possibly TRBD1 for D (6 bases). V gave up 5 bases and J gave up 6 bases, with 11 bases separating them. Germline V gene sequence: CDR1 SGHTA, CDR2 FQGNSA. The length of the CDR3 is 14 residues. CDR3 in DNA: TGTGCCAGCAGCCTTACAGGGACTAATTCACCCCTCCACTTT. Its translation is CASSLTGTNSPLHF.

This chain connects TRBV28 to TRBJ2-4, with TRBD1 identical over 9 bases. Trimming at V came to 5 bases and at J to 14 bases, leaving 7 bases not matched to a gene. Per germline, CDR1 MDHEN and CDR2 SYDVKM. CDR3 size: 12 residues. CDR3 nucleotide sequence: TGTGCCAGCAGTCTCGGGACAGGGACGAAGTACTTC. Amino acid sequence: CASSLGTGTKYF. Full variable domain (remainder filled in from reference TRBV28 and TRBJ2-4): DVKVTQSSRYLVKRTGEKVFLECVQDMDHENMFWYRQDPGLGLRLIYFSYDVKMKEKGDIPEGYSVSREKKERFSLILESASTNQTSMYLCASSLGTGTKYFGAGTRLSVL.

In this sample, this clonotype turned up a few times. This sequence joins TRBV24-1 and TRBJ2-1, with 9 bases matching TRBD2. The V gene's germline CDR1 is KGHDR and CDR2 SFDVKD. The CDR3 loop spans 15 amino acids. V dropped 5 bases and J dropped 2; count of bases not matched to a gene: 3. The CDR3 reads CATSVSSGAYNEQFF. CDR3 sequence (DNA): TGTGCCACCAGTGTGTCTAGCGGGGCCTACAATGAGCAGTTCTTC.